This T cell receptor (beta chain) was identified in a study of blood T cell repertoires in COVID-19. Study summary: Italy, Spain and the United States were the sources of the convalescent and acute COVID-19 samples.

Some clones are missing from TCRdb's copy, which holds only in-frame ones; the method was immunoSEQ multiplex PCR. In the table there are 450,000 or so clones, 85% to 90% of which are singletons. The germline CDR1 and CDR2 sequences are SGHRS and YFSETQ. The V segment lost 0 bases and the J segment 1 base; nucleotides outside the gene matches: 6. The CDR3 spans 16 residues. While infection was still active, Seattle patients were enrolled and then followed longitudinally. J is TRBJ2-7 and V is TRBV5-1, with TRBD1 matching over 8 bases. The source of this sequence is a man aged 18 to 29 with COVID-19, enrolled during active disease. The sequenced sample consisted of peripheral blood. The CDR3 reads CASSLAEGQDSYEQYF. The CDR3 DNA sequence: TGCGCCAGCAGCTTGGCCGAGGGACAGGATTCCTACGAGCAGTACTTC.